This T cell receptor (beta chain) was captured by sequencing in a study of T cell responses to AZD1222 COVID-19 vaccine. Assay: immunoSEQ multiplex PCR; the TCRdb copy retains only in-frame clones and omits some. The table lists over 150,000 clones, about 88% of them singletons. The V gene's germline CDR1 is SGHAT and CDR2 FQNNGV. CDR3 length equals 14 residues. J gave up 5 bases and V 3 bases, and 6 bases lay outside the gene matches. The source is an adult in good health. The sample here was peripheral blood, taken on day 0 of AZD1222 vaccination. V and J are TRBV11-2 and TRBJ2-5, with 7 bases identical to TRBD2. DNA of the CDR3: TGTGCCAGCAGCTTGGCGGGAGCCCGCGAGACCCAGTACTTC. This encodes CASSLAGARETQYF.